The text below deals with one T cell receptor beta chain. What it binds is not known. The germline gives CDR1 MNHNS, CDR2 SASEGT. The V segment lost 2 bases and the J segment 0 bases; nucleotides outside the gene matches: 6. CDR3 size: 16 residues. The sample originates from a study of early T cells in non-severe SARS-CoV-2 infection. Looking at the study overall: The input, bulk RNA from unsorted whole blood, was sequenced, and chains were unpaired.

General observations from the study: Anti-spike CD8 responses were favored in VDJdb matching, and private and CD4 specificities were missed.

Individual cDNA molecules were tagged with unique molecular identifiers. TCRdb used MiXCR to reprocess the 5' RACE reads, holding one entry per CDR3 protein. The table includes 85,000 to 95,000 distinct CDR3 sequences, approximately 17% detected once. The starting material was whole blood, obtained at baseline. The chain uses TRBV6-1 and TRBJ1-2; TRBD1 aligns across 7 bases. This clonotype originated in an adult who was a healthcare worker with PCR-confirmed SARS-CoV-2 infection or an uninfected control (not recorded which). This CDR3 reads CASSEPTGKANYGYTF. The CDR3 DNA is TGTGCCAGCAGTGAACCGACAGGGAAGGCTAACTATGGCTACACCTTC.